This TCR beta chain is drawn from a study of graft-versus-host responses after intestinal transplantation. Study details: All recipients were transplanted with multivisceral, liver-intestinal, or isolated intestinal grafts.

CDR1 and CDR2 (germline): MNHEY, SMNVEV (reference sequence). The V end lost 1 base, the J end lost 6 bases, and 10 bases lay between the germline ends. The CDR3 covers 15 residues. Sequenced by immunoSEQ multiplex PCR; TCRdb stores in-frame clones only, minus some. The table lists roughly 70,000 clones, approximately 80% of them singletons. With respect to this clone: Antigen: not known.

The material was unstimulated CD4+ T cells sorted from spleen or lymph node cells, obtained before transplant. This rearrangement joins TRBV27 to TRBJ1-6; D might be TRBD1 (5 bases). The clonotype was recovered from a human donor who was the organ donor for an intestinal transplant. The DNA for the CDR3 is TGTGCCAGCAGTTTATTAGCAGGGTCTAATTCACCCCTCCACTTT. This encodes CASSLLAGSNSPLHF.